This T cell receptor (beta chain) was sequenced in a study of cytomegalovirus exposure and HLA in healthy donors. Findings and limits, study-wide: In a later analysis, at a false discovery rate of 0.05, 16,951 TCR beta sequences were associated with HLA alleles. Most subjects had HLA-A and HLA-B alleles reportedly predicted accurately by TCR beta sequences. Later analysis reportedly placed an Asian-associated ancestry cluster below the roughly 690-donor mean in N-insertions. Highly shared variants forming one cluster were likely a sequencing artifact.

In germline, CDR1 is MNHEY, CDR2 SMNVEV (reference sequence). V lost 3 bases and J 1 base, leaving 15 bases between the germline ends. The CDR3 sequence is 16 residues long. Notes on this clone: Its target is unknown.

PCR amplification relied on 60 Vbeta primers (plus 13 Jbeta primers). The method was immunoSEQ multiplex PCR; TCRdb's version includes in-frame clones alone and lacks a portion of them. The data hold approximately 250,000 clones, with approximately 78% observed a single time. The chain has TRBV27 and TRBJ2-5; maybe TRBD1 (6 bases). The sequencing sample was made of PBMCs. This TCR was sampled from a boy between 5 and 17 years old in good health and CMV-seronegative. CDR3 sequence: CASSLMGARFQETQYF. The CDR3 DNA reads as TGTGCCAGCAGTTTGATGGGGGCCCGGTTCCAAGAGACCCAGTACTTC.